This T cell receptor (beta chain) was identified in a study of blood T cell repertoires in COVID-19. J lost 0 bases, V lost 6 bases, and 13 bases had no gene match. The CDR3 has 19 amino acids. Germline loops: CDR1 MDHEN, CDR2 SYDVKM. Method: immunoSEQ multiplex PCR; TCRdb's copy keeps in-frame clones and lacks some. The sample contains around 290,000 clones, roughly 90% of which appear only once. Seattle patients were enrolled while actively infected and followed longitudinally. This clone was detected only once. The sample was peripheral blood. The TCR originated in a woman in her 70s with COVID-19, enrolled during active disease. The rearrangement links TRBV28 to TRBJ1-5; 11 bases agree with TRBD1. This chain's CDR3 is CASSRTGGAGIYSNQPQHF. CDR3 sequence (DNA): TGTGCCAGCAGCCGGACAGGGGGCGCGGGGATTTATAGCAATCAGCCCCAGCATTTT. Full variable domain (rest looked up from reference TRBV28 and TRBJ1-5): DVKVTQSSRYLVKRTGEKVFLECVQDMDHENMFWYRQDPGLGLRLIYFSYDVKMKEKGDIPEGYSVSREKKERFSLILESASTNQTSMYLCASSRTGGAGIYSNQPQHFGDGTRLSIL.